What follows is one TCR beta chain and its context. This specimen comes from a study of blood T cell repertoires in COVID-19. Study as a whole: Both acute and convalescent COVID-19 samples were obtained from the United States, Italy and Spain.

Per the original data handling: Estimated nucleated cell counts came from reference gene primer amplification. Profiled with immunoSEQ multiplex PCR; TCRdb holds only in-frame clones, not every one. The V and J calls and the clone size are those of that table, but D and trimming were determined from the DNA. Of 200,000 to 250,000 clones in the sample, about 86% were seen once. This sequence originates from a woman between 40 and 55 years old with acute COVID-19. Specimen: PBMCs or T cells enriched from blood (not recorded which).

CDR3 DNA: TGTGCCAGCATGCCGGATATGGTTCGGGGAAACATTCAGTACTTC. Residues: CASMPDMVRGNIQYF. The V and J genes are TRBV7-9 and TRBJ2-4, with D possibly matching TRBD2 (5 bases). CDR1 SEHNR and CDR2 FQNEAQ come from the germline V gene (reference sequence). V was cut by 7 bases and J by 6 bases, with 19 bases left in between. This CDR3 spans 15 amino acids.